The T cell receptor (beta chain) under discussion was sequenced for a study of blood T cells in healthy people across ages. A second PCR of 7 to 11 cycles used a sample-barcoded 5' primer and a J-beta primer mix. TCRdb independently ran MiXCR on the 5' RACE reads; one entry per CDR3 protein. The sample contains over a million distinct CDR3 sequences, around 43% of which appear only once. V lost 3 bases, J lost 4 bases, and 9 bases stayed unmatched. The CDR3 consists of 18 residues. Germline CDR1 and CDR2: MGHRA and YSYEKL. The TCR comes from a woman aged 55-69 years in good health. The chain combines TRBV4-1 with TRBJ2-3; 14 bases fit TRBD2. The source material was blood. The CDR3 DNA reads as TGCGCCAGCAGCCAGACCGCCGGGACTAGCGGGAGCGCAGATACGCAGTATTTT. Its protein is CASSQTAGTSGSADTQYF.